A selection of T cell receptor beta chains follows, all from one sample in a study of shared clonotypes between healthy human individuals. Clones were sequenced by immunoSEQ multiplex PCR, and TCRdb holds only the in-frame ones, with some missing. The sample shows about 120,000 clones, around 65% of them seen only once. Sequencing was performed on memory CD8+ T cells sorted from blood. All receptors derive from a woman younger than 45 in good health. Both conserved end residues are trimmed from each CDR3. The D gene is left open where the match is weak.

TRBV7-9	TRBD1	TRBJ1-1	ASSLPAGQGGDTEAF
TRBV7-8	.	TRBJ2-7	ASSLFQGSSYEQY
TRBV6-4	TRBD1	TRBJ1-1	ASSTTGWNTEAF
TRBV10-2	.	TRBJ2-7	ASSRGVSPYEQY
TRBV5-1	TRBD1	TRBJ2-7	ASSLRQGLGDEQY
TRBV7-9	TRBD2	TRBJ2-3	ASSSLGISGFTDTQY
TRBV27	.	TRBJ2-2	ASTVLISDRLHRGAV
TRBV28	TRBD2	TRBJ2-3	ASTLQTSGRIDTQY
TRBV5-1	.	TRBJ2-7	ASSFAYEQY
TRBV19	.	TRBJ1-2	ASSIGTNYGYT
TRBV19	.	.	ASSPGQYYEQY
TRBV19	.	.	ASSRQFSSYEQY
TRBV28	TRBD2	TRBJ2-3	ASSLLDLAGGQDTQY
TRBV25-1	TRBD1	TRBJ2-1	ASSGDSLSYNEQF
TRBV23-1	.	TRBJ2-5	ASTTKSVPRETQY
TRBV27	TRBD1	TRBJ2-5	ASSWGTGTRETQY
TRBV27	TRBD2	TRBJ2-7	ASSKGTSGSRGGEQY
TRBV6-6	TRBD2	TRBJ2-7	AISESREGYEQY
TRBV7-2	TRBD2	TRBJ2-1	ASSPTSAGDNEQF
TRBV5-6	TRBD1	TRBJ2-5	ASSFSWTGLKETQY
TRBV28	TRBD1	TRBJ1-1	ASSLLIQGASNTEAF
TRBV5-4	.	TRBJ2-5	ASSLAGDTGKTQY
TRBV4-2	TRBD1	TRBJ2-7	ASSQEFGDRGRGSYEQY
TRBV28	.	TRBJ1-5	ASSLGTHSNQPQH
TRBV29-1	.	TRBJ1-1	SVSVSDTEAF
TRBV11-2	.	TRBJ2-7	ASSPDWTATSHEQY
TRBV7-3	TRBD2	TRBJ2-3	ASSAISGSLDTQY
TRBV25-1	.	TRBJ1-4	ASSSAHEKLF
TRBV25-1	.	TRBJ2-3	ASRRINTREPGTDTQY
TRBV25-1	.	TRBJ2-7	ASSGTVGQY
TRBV28	TRBD1	TRBJ2-1	ASSHGTGHNEQF
TRBV2	.	.	ASTPPTGAAYEQY
TRBV6-6	.	TRBJ1-3	ASSPGVEGNTIY
TRBV4-1	TRBD2	TRBJ2-3	ASSGAGGDTDTQY
TRBV28	.	TRBJ2-7	ASSALYRTPYEQY
TRBV6-5	TRBD1	TRBJ1-1	ASSYYRGRTEAF
TRBV19	TRBD1	TRBJ1-1	ASSKYHRGWYTEAF
TRBV4-2	.	TRBJ2-7	ASSQDMAGGGYEQY
TRBV6-1	.	TRBJ1-2	ASSENYGYT